These 20 T cell receptor beta chains were sequenced from one sample in a study of blood T cells in healthy people across ages. A second about 6 to 11 cycle PCR used barcoded and J-beta primers. TCRdb reanalysed the 5' RACE reads using MiXCR and keeps one entry per CDR3 protein. The table records 800,000 to 900,000 distinct CDR3 sequences, approximately 67% of them present only once. Sequencing was carried out using blood. These receptors were obtained from a young man in good health.

This clonotype was counted a single time. The J gene is TRBJ2-3, the V gene TRBV18, with D unresolved. Germline lookup yields CDR1 KGHSH and CDR2 LQKENI. V lost 0 bases to trimming and J lost 1 base, with 14 bases between them. The CDR3 contains 17 residues. CDR3 sequence: CASSPPLYVKGTDTQYF. The CDR3 DNA sequence: TGTGCCAGCTCACCACCCCTCTATGTCAAAGGCACAGATACGCAGTATTTT.

The J gene is TRBJ1-1, the V gene TRBV7-2; TRBD1 matches 9 bases. V trimming: 1 base; J trimming: 5 bases; junction bases outside the gene matches: 5. The CDR3 runs to 15 residues. Germline V gene data show CDR1 as SGHTA and CDR2 as FQGNSA. Written as DNA, the CDR3 is TGTGCCAGCAGCTTAGTCGGGACAGGGCGGACTGAAGCTTTCTTT. Translating gives CASSLVGTGRTEAFF.

This clonotype was observed at least ten times. The rearrangement links TRBV6-2 or TRBV6-3 to TRBJ2-7, with D perhaps matching TRBD1 (6 bases). From germline, CDR1 is MNHEY and CDR2 SVGEGT. CDR3 size: 16 residues. The V end lost 2 bases, the J end lost 2 bases, and 16 bases lay between the germline ends. CDR3 loop: CASSYGIRDMTYEQYF. The DNA for the CDR3 is TGTGCCAGCAGTTACGGGATTCGGGACATGACCTACGAGCAGTACTTC.

This chain uses TRBV3-1 with TRBJ2-1, with D perhaps TRBD2 (7 bases). Per the germline V gene, CDR1 is LGHDT and CDR2 is YNNKEL (reference sequence). Trimming removed 4 bases from V and 8 bases from J, with 24 bases in between. This CDR3 region has 17 residues. DNA for the CDR3: TGTGCCAGCAGCCGCCGACTAGGGGCGGGGGACACGCATGAGCAGTTCTTC. It translates to CASSRRLGAGDTHEQFF.

This chain links TRBV6-2 or TRBV6-3 with TRBJ2-6; 11 positions agree with TRBD1. Germline values: CDR1 MNHEY, CDR2 SVGEGT. This CDR3 is 16 amino acids long. Unmatched junction bases numbered 5, after V lost 8 bases and J lost 2 bases. The CDR3 DNA is TGTGCCAGCTGGGAGGACAGGGGGCCTGGGGCCAACGTCCTGACTTTC. This codes for CASWEDRGPGANVLTF.

This clonotype was seen a handful of times. The chain uses TRBV7-9 and TRBJ2-1; 7 bases match TRBD2. The CDR3 is 17 amino acids. Trimming cost V 1 base and J 2 bases; bases outside gene matches: 8. The V gene's germline CDR1 is SEHNR and CDR2 FQNEAQ (reference sequence). CDR3 bases: TGTGCCAGCAGCTTAGAGGTGCTAGCGGCCCCCTACAATGAGCAGTTCTTC. Protein sequence: CASSLEVLAAPYNEQFF.

This clonotype was observed a handful of times. This rearrangement joins TRBV27 to TRBJ2-4; D may be TRBD1 or TRBD2 (5 bases each). V dropped 5 bases and J dropped 0 bases, with 11 bases sitting between them. The CDR3 has 15 amino acids. The V gene's germline CDR1 is MNHEY and CDR2 SMNVEV (reference sequence). CDR3 loop: CASSPGRLAKNIQYF. The CDR3 DNA is TGTGCCAGCAGTCCGGGGCGATTAGCCAAAAACATTCAGTACTTC.

This chain joins TRBV27 and TRBJ1-5; D is uncertain. The length of the CDR3 is 15 residues. V lost 5 bases, J lost 4 bases, and 15 bases lay in between. Germline V gene sequence: CDR1 MNHEY, CDR2 SMNVEV (reference sequence). CDR3 bases: TGTGCCAGCAGTATAATGTCGGCCGATAATCAGCCCCAGCATTTT. Residues: CASSIMSADNQPQHF.

CDR3 nucleotides: TGTGCCACCAGCGGAGCGGGGCTAGGCGAGCAGTACTTC. It is translated as CATSGAGLGEQYF. V gene TRBV24-1 combines with J gene TRBJ2-7; 7 bases match TRBD2. There are 13 residues in the CDR3. CDR1 and CDR2 from the germline V gene are KGHDR and SFDVKD. With V trimmed by 7 bases and J by 6 bases, 8 bases remained unmatched.

In DNA form, the CDR3 reads TGCAGTGCTAGAGGCCTAGCGGGGGGCAAATACAATGAGCAGTTCTTC. Protein: CSARGLAGGKYNEQFF. The J gene is TRBJ2-1, the V gene TRBV20-1; TRBD2 agrees at 11 bases. V gave up 1 base and J gave up 4 bases; unmatched junction bases: 6. The CDR3 covers 16 residues. The germline V gene has CDR1 DFQATT and CDR2 SNEGSKA (reference sequence).

Points on this clonotype: One end of the junction is discordant with germline, which a read error may explain. The chain has TRBV20-1 and TRBJ2-1; 9 positions match TRBD2. The CDR3 covers 17 residues. The V gene's germline CDR1 is DFQATT and CDR2 SNEGSKA (reference sequence). DNA for the CDR3: TGCAGTACTAGAGCCCGTGAAGGCGGGGGGGCGTACAATGAGCAGTTCTTC. Encoded protein: CSTRAREGGGAYNEQFF.

V and J are TRBV7-8 and TRBJ2-1, with 8 bases fitting TRBD1. The CDR3 is 17 residues long. V trimming: 4 bases; J trimming: 5 bases; junction bases outside the gene matches: 13. CDR1 is SGHVS and CDR2 is FQNEAQ in the germline V gene. CDR3 amino acids: CASSWRPQGAQDNEQFF. The CDR3 nucleotides are TGTGCCAGCAGCTGGAGACCGCAGGGGGCACAGGACAATGAGCAGTTCTTC.

In its sample, this clonotype was seen once. This chain uses TRBV29-1 with TRBJ1-2; D call uncertain. The CDR3 runs 12 residues. The germline CDR1 and CDR2 sequences are SQVTM and ANQGSEA. The V and J ends lost 2 bases and 8 bases respectively, with 12 bases between them. The CDR3 bases are TGCAGCGTTGAATTGGGGATAGGGGGCTACACCTTC. Amino acids: CSVELGIGGYTF.

This clonotype was recorded once. The chain uses TRBV20-1 and TRBJ2-7, with D possibly matching TRBD2 (6 bases). Germline-derived CDR1 and CDR2 are DFQATT and SNEGSKA (reference sequence). V dropped 3 bases and J dropped 7 bases, with 16 bases sitting between them. This CDR3 is built from 13 residues. The CDR3 loop is CSASPRWGEEQYF. The CDR3 DNA reads as TGCAGTGCTAGCCCTAGATGGGGGGAAGAGCAGTACTTC.

This clonotype was observed a few times. The chain carries TRBV24-1 and TRBJ2-1, with TRBD1 matching over 9 bases. The CDR3 runs 19 residues. Germline values: CDR1 KGHDR, CDR2 SFDVKD. V gave up 5 bases and J gave up 0 bases; unmatched junction bases: 13. The CDR3 spells CATSGYELTGGSSYNEQFF. The CDR3 region has the DNA TGTGCCACCAGTGGCTACGAGCTGACAGGGGGGAGCTCCTACAATGAGCAGTTCTTC.

This clonotype was seen a handful of times. The CDR3 sequence: CASSPRPEQYF. The CDR3, as DNA: TGTGCCAGCAGCCCAAGACCCGAGCAGTACTTC. The V and J genes are TRBV7-2 and TRBJ2-5, with unresolved D. The J call may not be correct, given that the DNA end is closer to TRBJ2-7. This CDR3 contains 11 residues. From germline, CDR1 is SGHTA and CDR2 FQGNSA.

This clonotype occurred a few times. This chain links TRBV29-1 with TRBJ2-6; no firm D call. Germline CDR1 SQVTM, CDR2 ANQGSEA. The CDR3 has 11 residues. V lost 2 bases and J 5 bases, leaving 1 base between the germline ends. Here the CDR3 DNA reads TGCAGCGTTGAATGGGCCAACGTCCTGACTTTC. This translates into CSVEWANVLTF.

This clonotype was observed a handful of times. The chain links TRBV6-5 to TRBJ2-7; D is possibly TRBD1 (5 bases). The CDR3 consists of 14 residues. Germline CDR1 reads MNHEY; CDR2 reads SVGAGI. The germline V and J ends were trimmed by 5 bases and 0 bases, with 11 bases remaining between them. The CDR3 sequence is CASSPRVSSYEQYF. The CDR3 nucleotides read TGTGCCAGCAGTCCCAGGGTTAGCTCCTACGAGCAGTACTTC.

J is TRBJ2-7 and V is TRBV7-2; 12 positions agree with TRBD2. The DNA end is more similar to TRBJ2-5, so the J call may be wrong. Looked up from germline, CDR1 is SGHTA and CDR2 is FQGNSA. The CDR3 runs 15 residues. The CDR3 here is CASSLGLAGGRTQYF. CDR3 coding DNA: TGTGCCAGCAGCTTAGGCCTAGCGGGGGGGCGGACCCAGTACTTC.

The chain uses TRBV10-3 and TRBJ2-1, with TRBD2 matching over 7 bases. The CDR3 loop spans 16 amino acids. The V gene end was trimmed by 4 bases and the J gene end by 6 bases; junction bases not matched to a gene: 12. The V gene's germline CDR1 is ENHRY and CDR2 SYGVKD. CDR3 in DNA: TGTGCCATCAGTGGACAGAGCGGGGCCCCTGCCAATGAGCAGTTCTTC. This encodes CAISGQSGAPANEQFF.